This T cell receptor beta chain was captured by sequencing in a study of cytomegalovirus exposure and HLA in healthy donors. Study outcomes and limitations: Association with HLA alleles at 0.05 false discovery rate was found for 16,951 TCR beta sequences in a later analysis. The study dropped some indistinguishable V segments, TRBV6-2 and TRBV6-3 among them.

CDR1 and CDR2 (germline): GTSNPN, SVGIG (reference sequence). J was trimmed by 7 bases and V by 0 bases; bases with no gene match: 7. This CDR3 has 15 residues. Amplification used 60 Vbeta primers and 13 Jbeta primers. TCRdb's table, derived via immunoSEQ multiplex PCR, lists solely in-frame clones and lacks some. The table has 70,000 to 90,000 clones, about four fifths seen once. At sampling all donors were nominally healthy, likely with unrecorded immune exposures. Worth noting for this clone: Its target is unknown.

The receptor was derived from a male donor in good health and CMV-seropositive. Material for sequencing was PBMCs. The chain carries TRBV30 and TRBJ1-5, with 9 positions matching TRBD1. The CDR3 loop reads CAWSVWGTGQQPQHF. CDR3 DNA: TGTGCCTGGAGTGTATGGGGGACAGGGCAACAGCCCCAGCATTTT. Complete variable domain (other parts from reference TRBV30 and TRBJ1-5): SQTIHQWPATLVQPVGSPLSLECTVEGTSNPNLYWYRQAAGRGLQLLFYSVGIGQISSEVPQNLSASRPQDRQFILSSKKLLLSDSGFYLCAWSVWGTGQQPQHFGDGTRLSIL.